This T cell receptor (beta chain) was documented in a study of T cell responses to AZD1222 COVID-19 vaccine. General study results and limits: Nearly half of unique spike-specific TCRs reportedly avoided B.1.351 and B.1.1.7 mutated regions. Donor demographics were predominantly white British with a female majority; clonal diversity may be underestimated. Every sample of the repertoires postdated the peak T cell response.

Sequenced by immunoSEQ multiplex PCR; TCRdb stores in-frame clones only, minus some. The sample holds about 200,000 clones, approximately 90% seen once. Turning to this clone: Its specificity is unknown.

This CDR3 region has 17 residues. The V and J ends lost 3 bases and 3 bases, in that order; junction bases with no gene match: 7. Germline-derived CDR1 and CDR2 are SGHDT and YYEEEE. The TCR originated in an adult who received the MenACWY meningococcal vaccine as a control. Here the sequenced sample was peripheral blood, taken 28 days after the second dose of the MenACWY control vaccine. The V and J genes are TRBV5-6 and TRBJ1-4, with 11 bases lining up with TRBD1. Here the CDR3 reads CASSSPGQGVANEKLFF. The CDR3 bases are TGTGCCAGCAGCTCCCCGGGACAGGGGGTTGCTAATGAAAAACTGTTTTTT.